The 30 T cell receptor beta chains below come from one sample, sequenced in a study of shared clonotypes between healthy human individuals. Sequencing used immunoSEQ multiplex PCR; TCRdb keeps in-frame clones, though not all of them. The repertoire has about 640,000 clones, roughly 70% of them found once; the top ten carry 1.8%. Material: memory CD4+ T cells sorted from blood. Subset: CD45RA-negative fraction. Receptors were obtained from a young woman in good health.

The V and J genes are TRBV14 and TRBJ1-4, with TRBD1 as a possible D gene (6 bases). V dropped 3 bases and J dropped 7 bases, with 9 bases sitting between them. The CDR3 is 13 residues long. CDR1 and CDR2 (germline): SGHDN, FVKESK. The CDR3 DNA reads as TGTGCCAGCAGCCAGGGGGCGCCTGAAAAACTGTTTTTT. Translation gives CASSQGAPEKLFF.

About this clone: A read error is possible here, since a much larger clone lies one base away. The chain links TRBV25-1 to TRBJ1-4; TRBD1 is a possible D gene (6 bases). V lost 2 bases and J 8 bases, leaving 18 bases between the germline ends. The CDR3 contains 16 residues. The germline gives CDR1 MGHDK, CDR2 SYGVNS. The CDR3 here is CASSEPSAGAREKLFF. Here the CDR3 DNA reads TGTGCCAGCAGTGAACCAAGTGCAGGGGCGAGAGAAAAACTGTTTTTT.

This clone occurred many times. The V gene is TRBV2, the J gene TRBJ1-1, with D possibly being TRBD1 (5 bases). V dropped 0 bases and J dropped 1 base, with 9 bases sitting between them. The CDR3 extends over 15 amino acids. The V gene's germline CDR1 is SNHLY and CDR2 FYNNEI. CDR3 bases: TGTGCCAGCAGTGAAGCGATTGGGGGGAACACTGAAGCTTTCTTT. Its protein is CASSEAIGGNTEAFF.

The rearrangement links TRBV5-1 to TRBJ1-4; D is perhaps TRBD1 (6 bases). The V and J ends lost 0 bases and 5 bases respectively, with 8 bases between them. The CDR3 consists of 14 residues. CDR1 is SGHRS, CDR2 YFSETQ, per germline. The CDR3 region has the DNA TGCGCCAGCAGCTTGGCGGGGGGCAATGAAAAACTGTTTTTT. This sequence encodes CASSLAGGNEKLFF.

There are a few counts of this clone. The chain combines TRBV27 with TRBJ2-3; 10 bases are a match to TRBD1. This CDR3 spans 15 amino acids. Germline V lookup: CDR1 MNHEY, CDR2 SMNVEV (reference sequence). Trimming took 4 bases from V and 2 from J; bases not matched to a gene: 3. The DNA for the CDR3 is TGTGCCAGCAGTTCGGGACAGGGGCACACAGATACGCAGTATTTT. Translation: CASSSGQGHTDTQYF.

V usage is TRBV15 and J usage is TRBJ1-1; TRBD1 agrees at 7 bases. This CDR3 contains 17 residues. Germline V gene data show CDR1 as LNHNV and CDR2 as YYDKDF (reference sequence). With 3 bases clipped from V and 1 base from J, the junction kept 11 bases outside the gene matches. The CDR3 sequence is CATSSGTVGSRNTEAFF. In DNA, the CDR3 is TGTGCCACCAGCAGCGGGACAGTAGGGAGTAGGAACACTGAAGCTTTCTTT.

The chain joins TRBV7-9 to TRBJ1-3; D is ambiguous. The V gene lost 7 bases and the J gene lost 4 bases, with 14 bases spanning the gap. Germline V gene sequence: CDR1 SEHNR, CDR2 FQNEAQ (reference sequence). The CDR3 is made up of 14 amino acids. This CDR3 is CASTAGGFGNTIYF. The DNA of the CDR3 is TGTGCCAGCACCGCCGGAGGCTTCGGAAACACCATATATTTT. Together with reference TRBV7-9 and TRBJ1-3, the CDR3 gives the full variable domain: DTGVSQNPRHKITKRGQNVTFRCDPISEHNRLYWYRQTLGQGPEFLTYFQNEAQLEKSRLLSDRFSAERPKGSFSTLEIQRTEQGDSAMYLCASTAGGFGNTIYFGEGSWLTVV.

V gene TRBV15 combines with J gene TRBJ1-4; TRBD1 might be the D (5 bases). Trimming pared 4 bases from V and 4 bases from J, leaving 10 bases between. The CDR3 has 14 residues. The germline CDR1 and CDR2 sequences are LNHNV and YYDKDF (reference sequence). The DNA of the CDR3 is TGTGCCACCAGCATTGGAGACAGTAATGAAAAACTGTTTTTT. This encodes CATSIGDSNEKLFF.

The rearrangement uses TRBV2 and TRBJ2-1; D could derive from TRBD1 or TRBD2 (5 bases each). The CDR3 is 15 amino acids. The germline V gene has CDR1 SNHLY and CDR2 FYNNEI. The V and J ends lost 5 bases and 5 bases respectively, with 16 bases between them. The CDR3 region has the DNA TGTGCCAGCAGTCCTGTGACGGTGGGGGACAATGAGCAGTTCTTC. It translates to CASSPVTVGDNEQFF.

This clone appeared once. The CDR3 nucleotides are TGCGCCAGCAGCAGACAGCCAGCGCAGGGGTCCCCTTCCTACGAGCAGTACTTC. Translated: CASSRQPAQGSPSYEQYF. V and J are TRBV5-1 and TRBJ2-7; D might be TRBD1 (6 bases). The CDR3 runs to 18 residues. CDR1 and CDR2 from the germline V gene are SGHRS and YFSETQ. Trimming left V 4 bases short and J 1 base short, with 24 bases between.

The genes are TRBV6-5 and TRBJ1-4; 10 bases align to TRBD1. The V and J ends lost 5 bases and 11 bases, in that order; junction bases with no gene match: 8. This CDR3 spans 14 amino acids. From germline, CDR1 is MNHEY and CDR2 SVGAGI. In DNA form, the CDR3 reads TGTGCCAGCAGTGGCAGCCCGGGACAGGGGAAACTGTTTTTT. Residues: CASSGSPGQGKLFF.

The chain links TRBV30 to TRBJ2-7, with 7 bases lining up with TRBD1. Germline V gives CDR1 GTSNPN, CDR2 SVGIG (reference sequence). This CDR3 has 14 residues. The V and J ends lost 8 bases and 7 bases, in that order; junction bases with no gene match: 17. CDR3 residues: CAVDRAEFLGEQYF. As DNA, the CDR3 is TGTGCCGTTGACAGGGCGGAATTCCTAGGGGAGCAGTACTTC.

This clone was detected a few times. J is TRBJ1-2 and V is TRBV6-5; D is possibly TRBD1 (6 bases). The CDR3 has 15 residues. The V gene lost 5 bases and the J gene lost 4 bases, with 17 bases spanning the gap. CDR1 MNHEY and CDR2 SVGAGI come from the germline V gene. CDR3 in amino acids: CASSPGVGQGYGYTF. CDR3 bases: TGTGCCAGCAGTCCAGGGGTTGGGCAGGGCTATGGCTACACCTTC.

CDR3 residues: CASYPRDRFYTGELFF. As DNA, the CDR3 is TGTGCCAGCTATCCCCGGGACAGATTTTACACCGGGGAGCTGTTTTTT. The chain joins TRBV27 to TRBJ2-2, with TRBD1 identical over 7 bases. This CDR3 has 16 amino acids. Per germline, CDR1 MNHEY and CDR2 SMNVEV (reference sequence). Unmatched junction bases numbered 12, after V lost 8 bases and J lost 3 bases.

This clone has a single count. The V gene is TRBV25-1, the J gene TRBJ1-5; D is unclear. CDR1 MGHDK and CDR2 SYGVNS come from the germline V gene. The V and J ends lost 6 bases and 0 bases respectively, with 9 bases between them. The CDR3 is 14 amino acids. CDR3: CASRSGNSNQPQHF. The DNA of the CDR3 is TGTGCCAGCAGATCCGGAAATAGCAATCAGCCCCAGCATTTT.

The chain is built from TRBV21-1 and TRBJ2-5; the table names TRBD1, a call not compared with the DNA. The closer fit of TRBJ2-7 to the DNA end suggests the J call may be wrong. TRBV21-1 counts as a pseudogene. This CDR3 spans 13 amino acids. The CDR3 region is CASTRKTGDEQYF. For the CDR3, the DNA is TGTGCCAGCACCCGAAAGACAGGGGACGAGCAGTACTTC.

Comment on this clone: Relative to the germline gene, one junction end is altered; a read error may explain this. The gene calls are TRBV6-5 and TRBJ1-2, with D perhaps matching TRBD1 (5 bases). Germline-derived CDR1 and CDR2 are MNHEY and SVGAGI. The CDR3 has 14 amino acids. CDR3 in DNA: TGTGCCATCAGTGACCCGGGGGGGAACTATGGCTACACCTTC. Its translation: CAISDPGGNYGYTF.

This sequence joins TRBV28 and TRBJ2-3; no clear D gene. With 6 bases removed from V and 2 bases from J, the gap between germline ends came to 12 bases. The germline V gene encodes CDR1 MDHEN and CDR2 SYDVKM. CDR3 length: 14 amino acids. CDR3 protein: CASRFGENTDTQYF. In DNA form, the CDR3 reads TGTGCCAGCAGGTTTGGTGAAAACACAGATACGCAGTATTTT.

J is TRBJ1-5 and V is TRBV28; D ambiguous. This CDR3 is 12 amino acids long. Germline CDR1 and CDR2: MDHEN and SYDVKM. V gave up 4 bases and J gave up 11 bases, with 12 bases separating them. The CDR3 loop is CASSSPASAQHF. CDR3 sequence (DNA): TGTGCCAGCAGTTCCCCCGCCTCGGCCCAGCATTTT.

This chain joins TRBV11-3 and TRBJ1-1; 7 bases are a match to TRBD1. The CDR3 runs to 15 residues. Per germline, CDR1 SGHNT and CDR2 YENEEA. Trimming at V came to 5 bases and at J to 1 base, leaving 7 bases not matched to a gene. The CDR3 protein is CASSQSGQANTEAFF. CDR3 DNA: TGTGCCAGCAGCCAATCCGGACAGGCGAACACTGAAGCTTTCTTT.

This sequence joins TRBV5-1 and TRBJ2-7; 8 nucleotides line up with TRBD2. CDR1 is SGHRS and CDR2 is YFSETQ in the germline V gene. Trimming at V came to 4 bases and at J to 0 bases, leaving 6 bases not matched to a gene. The CDR3 covers 15 residues. The DNA of the CDR3 is TGCGCCAGCAGCGGTAACGGGGGGGCCTCCTACGAGCAGTACTTC. Protein sequence: CASSGNGGASYEQYF.

This clone was found many times. The chain joins TRBV10-3 to TRBJ1-4, with D possibly TRBD1 on 5 matching bases. Trimming shortened V by 3 bases and J by 8 bases, and 16 bases separated the two germline ends. The CDR3 totals 15 residues. CDR1 and CDR2 from the germline V gene are ENHRY and SYGVKD. In nucleotides, the CDR3 is TGTGCCATCAGTGACGGGACCTCGGCGGGGGAAAAACTGTTTTTT. This sequence encodes CAISDGTSAGEKLFF.

The rearrangement links TRBV19 to TRBJ2-1; possibly TRBD2 for D (7 bases). Germline assignment: CDR1 LNHDA and CDR2 SQIVND (reference sequence). The CDR3 loop spans 15 amino acids. The V gene lost 6 bases and the J gene lost 7 bases, with 19 bases spanning the gap. The CDR3 region is CASSPPWAGANEQFF. In DNA, the CDR3 is TGTGCCAGTAGCCCCCCGTGGGCGGGGGCTAATGAGCAGTTCTTC.

The rearrangement joins TRBV5-1 to TRBJ2-7; TRBD2 matches at 16 bases. The CDR3 extends over 18 amino acids. With V trimmed by 0 bases and J by 0 bases, 3 bases remained unmatched. The germline CDR1 and CDR2 sequences are SGHRS and YFSETQ. This CDR3 is CASSLVGTSGRASYEQYF. The DNA for the CDR3 is TGCGCCAGCAGCTTGGTTGGGACTAGCGGGAGGGCCTCCTACGAGCAGTACTTC.

The V and J genes are TRBV6-1 and TRBJ1-5; tentatively, D is TRBD1 (5 bases). CDR1 and CDR2 from the germline V gene are MNHNS and SASEGT. The CDR3 covers 15 residues. V lost 7 bases and J 7 bases, leaving 20 bases between the germline ends. The DNA of the CDR3 is TGTGCCAGCAAGGGACTATTCGAGGGCCAACAGCCCCAGCATTTT. Translating gives CASKGLFEGQQPQHF.

This chain uses TRBV10-3 with TRBJ1-1; D remains ambiguous. Germline V gives CDR1 ENHRY, CDR2 SYGVKD. This CDR3 region has 15 residues. With 0 bases removed from V and 0 bases from J, the gap between germline ends came to 8 bases. CDR3 amino acids: CAISESEDMNTEAFF. CDR3 DNA sequence: TGTGCCATCAGTGAGTCGGAGGATATGAACACTGAAGCTTTCTTT.

The V and J genes are TRBV2 and TRBJ1-1; D remains ambiguous. This CDR3 region has 12 residues. Trimming stripped 8 bases from V and 3 bases from J, with 10 bases between. In germline, CDR1 is SNHLY, CDR2 FYNNEI. The CDR3 DNA reads TGTGCCAGCGAGGGCAGCGACACTGAAGCTTTCTTT. Encoded protein: CASEGSDTEAFF.

This clone was seen a few times. The same CDR3 arises from other DNA sequences in this sample as well. This chain uses TRBV2 with TRBJ1-1; D is ambiguous. V shed 2 bases and J shed 1 base, with 2 bases lying between them. The length of the CDR3 is 12 residues. Per the germline V gene, CDR1 is SNHLY and CDR2 is FYNNEI. In DNA form, the CDR3 reads TGTGCCAGCAGTGAACAGAACACTGAAGCTTTCTTT. Translated, it gives CASSEQNTEAFF.

In this sample, this clone turned up once. This specimen includes other DNA sequences encoding the same CDR3. This chain's CDR3 is CASSPGTGGNQPQHF. The DNA of the CDR3 is TGTGCCAGCTCACCAGGGACAGGGGGCAATCAGCCCCAGCATTTT. The gene calls are TRBV18 and TRBJ1-5; 10 positions agree with TRBD1. CDR3 length equals 15 residues. J lost 2 bases, V lost 2 bases, and 0 bases had no gene match. Germline V gives CDR1 KGHSH, CDR2 LQKENI.

At least ten counts were recorded for this clone. V gene TRBV28 combines with J gene TRBJ1-3; perhaps TRBD1 as D (6 bases). Trimming removed 3 bases from V and 0 bases from J, with 18 bases in between. This CDR3 is built from 18 residues. Per the germline V gene, CDR1 is MDHEN and CDR2 is SYDVKM. The CDR3 is CASSFPRGRGGSGNTIYF. In nucleotides, the CDR3 is TGTGCCAGCAGTTTCCCCCGGGGCAGGGGTGGCTCTGGAAACACCATATATTTT.